What follows describes a single T cell receptor (beta chain). Its antigen is not identified. This entry belongs to a study of blood T cells in healthy people across ages. Germline V gene data show CDR1 as MDHEN and CDR2 as SYDVKM. The CDR3 is made up of 15 amino acids. Together with a sample-barcoded 5' primer, a J-beta primer mix was included in a second PCR lasting about 6 to 11 cycles. TCRdb itself ran the 5' RACE reads through MiXCR, one entry per CDR3 protein. The table records about 290,000 distinct CDR3 sequences, 27% of them present only once. Total RNA extracted from each sample amounted to at least 6 micrograms. The study's findings and limits: Naive T cell percentage by flow cytometry tracked strongly with beta diversity. The lack of PBMC sorting stopped any conclusive naive versus antigen-experienced comparison. Diversity figures derived from one million T cells were judged to underestimate the true value.

This clonotype was obtained from a woman in her 70s in good health. The rearrangement uses TRBV28 and TRBJ2-5; D possibly uses TRBD1 or TRBD2 (5 bases each). Gene TRBJ2-7 matches the end of the DNA better, so the J call may be wrong. The sequenced sample was blood. CDR3 nucleotide sequence: TGTGCCAGCAGGTCCGGGGCGTTAAACCTCTACGAGCAGTACTTC. Protein sequence: CASRSGALNLYEQYF.